The TCR beta chain described here comes from a study of blood T cell repertoires in COVID-19. This CDR3 is 13 amino acids long. Trimming took off 7 bases at V and 10 bases at J, with 17 bases between the two ends. The germline V gene has CDR1 MNHEY and CDR2 SVGAGI. Participant ages covered about 18 to 95 years across 20 to 30 US areas. During the 2 weeks before they entered the study, exposed participants had met someone with a PCR-confirmed or clinician-diagnosed COVID-19 case. This clone occurred a few times. Profiling relied on immunoSEQ multiplex PCR, and the TCRdb table lists in-frame clones only, not all of them. This table holds 300,000 to 350,000 clones, roughly 86% found once.

The origin of this receptor is a woman aged 25 to 39 who had been exposed to COVID-19. The source material was PBMCs or T cells enriched from blood (not recorded which). J is TRBJ2-1 and V is TRBV6-5; weak D call: TRBD2 (5 bases). DNA for the CDR3: TGTGCCAGCATGATGTGGCTAGCCGGGGAGCAGTTCTTC. Protein: CASMMWLAGEQFF.